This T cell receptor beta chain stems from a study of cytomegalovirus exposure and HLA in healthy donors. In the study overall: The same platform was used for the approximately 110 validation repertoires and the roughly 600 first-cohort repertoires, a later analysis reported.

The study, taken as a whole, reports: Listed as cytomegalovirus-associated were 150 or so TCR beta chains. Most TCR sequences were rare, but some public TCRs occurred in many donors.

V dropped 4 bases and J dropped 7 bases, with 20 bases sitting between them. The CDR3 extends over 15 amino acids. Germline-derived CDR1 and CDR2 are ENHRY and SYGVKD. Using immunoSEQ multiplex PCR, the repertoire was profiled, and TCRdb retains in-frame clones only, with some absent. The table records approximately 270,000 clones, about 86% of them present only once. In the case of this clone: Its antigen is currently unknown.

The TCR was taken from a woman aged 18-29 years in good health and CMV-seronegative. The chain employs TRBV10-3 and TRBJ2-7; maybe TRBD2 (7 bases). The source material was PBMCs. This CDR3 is CAISGEGGARVEQYF. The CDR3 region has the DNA TGTGCCATCAGTGGCGAAGGGGGGGCGAGGGTGGAGCAGTACTTC.